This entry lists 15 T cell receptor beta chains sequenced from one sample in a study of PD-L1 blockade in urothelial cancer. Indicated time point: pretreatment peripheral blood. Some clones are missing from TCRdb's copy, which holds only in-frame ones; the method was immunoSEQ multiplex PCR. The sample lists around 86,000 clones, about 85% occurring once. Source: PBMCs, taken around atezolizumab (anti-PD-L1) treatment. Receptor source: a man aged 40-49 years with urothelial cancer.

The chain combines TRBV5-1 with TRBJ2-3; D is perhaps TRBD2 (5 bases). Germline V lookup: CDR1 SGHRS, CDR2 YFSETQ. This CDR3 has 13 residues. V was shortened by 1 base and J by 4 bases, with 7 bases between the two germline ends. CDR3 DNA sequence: TGCGCCAGCAGCTTGCGGAGGTCAGATACGCAGTATTTT. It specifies CASSLRRSDTQYF.

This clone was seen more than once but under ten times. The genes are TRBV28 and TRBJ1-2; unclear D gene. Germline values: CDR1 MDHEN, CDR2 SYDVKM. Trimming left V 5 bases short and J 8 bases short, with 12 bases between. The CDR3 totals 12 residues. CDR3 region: CASSPSVGGYTF. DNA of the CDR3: TGTGCCAGCAGTCCTAGCGTGGGCGGCTACACCTTC.

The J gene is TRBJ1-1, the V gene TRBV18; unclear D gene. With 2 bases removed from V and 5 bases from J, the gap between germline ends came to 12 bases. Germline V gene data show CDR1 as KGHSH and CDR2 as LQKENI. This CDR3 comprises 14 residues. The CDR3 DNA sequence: TGTGCCAGCTCACCATTCGAGGGAGAGACTGAAGCTTTCTTT. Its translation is CASSPFEGETEAFF.

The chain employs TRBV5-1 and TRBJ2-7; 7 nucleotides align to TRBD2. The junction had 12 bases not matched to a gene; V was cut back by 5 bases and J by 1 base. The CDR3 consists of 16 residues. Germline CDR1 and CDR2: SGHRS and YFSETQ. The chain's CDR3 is CASRGISGTKSYEQYF. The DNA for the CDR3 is TGCGCCAGCAGAGGAATTTCCGGGACTAAATCCTACGAGCAGTACTTC.

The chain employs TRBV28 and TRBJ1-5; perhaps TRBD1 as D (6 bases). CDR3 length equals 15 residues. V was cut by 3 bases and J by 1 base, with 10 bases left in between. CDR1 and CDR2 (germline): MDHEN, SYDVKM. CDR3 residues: CASSLGALSNQPQHF. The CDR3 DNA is TGTGCCAGCAGTTTGGGGGCGCTGAGCAATCAGCCCCAGCATTTT.

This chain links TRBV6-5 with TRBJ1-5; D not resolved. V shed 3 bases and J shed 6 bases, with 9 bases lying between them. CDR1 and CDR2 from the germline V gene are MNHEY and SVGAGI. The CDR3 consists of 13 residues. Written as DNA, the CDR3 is TGTGCCAGCAGTTATGCTGGGAGTCAGCCCCAGCATTTT. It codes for CASSYAGSQPQHF.

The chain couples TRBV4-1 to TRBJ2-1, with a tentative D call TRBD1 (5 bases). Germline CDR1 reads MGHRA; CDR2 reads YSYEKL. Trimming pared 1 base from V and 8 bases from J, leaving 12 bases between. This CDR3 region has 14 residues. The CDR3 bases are TGCGCCAGCAGCCAAGTTCGCCAGGGCGATGAGCAGTTCTTC. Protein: CASSQVRQGDEQFF.

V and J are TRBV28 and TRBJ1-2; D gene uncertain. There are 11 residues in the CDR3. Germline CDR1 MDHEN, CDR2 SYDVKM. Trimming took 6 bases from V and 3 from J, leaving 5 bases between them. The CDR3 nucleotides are TGTGCCAGCAGCCAGGACTATGGCTACACCTTC. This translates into CASSQDYGYTF.

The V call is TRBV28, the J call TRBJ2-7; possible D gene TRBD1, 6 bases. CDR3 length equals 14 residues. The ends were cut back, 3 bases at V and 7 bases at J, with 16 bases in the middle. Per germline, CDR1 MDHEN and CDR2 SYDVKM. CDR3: CASSFMTGGAEQYF. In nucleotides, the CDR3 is TGTGCCAGCAGTTTTATGACAGGAGGCGCGGAGCAGTACTTC.

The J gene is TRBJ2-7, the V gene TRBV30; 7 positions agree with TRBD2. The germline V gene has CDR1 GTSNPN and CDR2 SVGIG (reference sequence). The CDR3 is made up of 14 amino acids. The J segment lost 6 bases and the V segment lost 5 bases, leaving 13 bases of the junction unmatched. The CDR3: CAWGGGGILPEQYF. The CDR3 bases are TGTGCCTGGGGCGGCGGGGGTATCCTTCCCGAGCAGTACTTC.

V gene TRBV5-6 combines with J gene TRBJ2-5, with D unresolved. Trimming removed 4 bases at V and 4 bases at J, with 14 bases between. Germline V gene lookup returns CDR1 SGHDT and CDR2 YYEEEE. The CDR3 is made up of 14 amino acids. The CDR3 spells CASSPLGQRETQYF. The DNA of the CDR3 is TGTGCCAGCAGCCCTCTCGGCCAGCGAGAGACCCAGTACTTC.

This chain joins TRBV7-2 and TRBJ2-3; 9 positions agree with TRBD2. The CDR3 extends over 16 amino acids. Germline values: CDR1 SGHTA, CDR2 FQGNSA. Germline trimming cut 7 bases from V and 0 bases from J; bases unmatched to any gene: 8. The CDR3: CASTNLAGSSTDTQYF. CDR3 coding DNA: TGTGCCAGCACCAACCTAGCGGGGTCTAGCACAGATACGCAGTATTTT.

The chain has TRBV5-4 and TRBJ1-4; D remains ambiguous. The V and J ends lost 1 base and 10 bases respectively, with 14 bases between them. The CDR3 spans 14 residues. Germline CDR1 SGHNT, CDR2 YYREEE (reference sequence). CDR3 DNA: TGTGCCAGCAGCTTGAGGGCTGCAGGAGGAAAACTGTTTTTT. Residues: CASSLRAAGGKLFF.

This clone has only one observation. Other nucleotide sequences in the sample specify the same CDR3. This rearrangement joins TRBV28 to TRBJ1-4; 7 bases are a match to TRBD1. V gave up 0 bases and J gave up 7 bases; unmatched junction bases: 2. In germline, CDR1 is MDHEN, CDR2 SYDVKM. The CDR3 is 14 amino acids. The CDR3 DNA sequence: TGTGCCAGCAGTTTATGGCAGGGGGGTGAAAAACTGTTTTTT. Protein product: CASSLWQGGEKLFF. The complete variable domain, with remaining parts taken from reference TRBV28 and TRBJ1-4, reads DVKVTQSSRYLVKRTGEKVFLECVQDMDHENMFWYRQDPGLGLRLIYFSYDVKMKEKGDIPEGYSVSREKKERFSLILESASTNQTSMYLCASSLWQGGEKLFFGSGTQLSVL.

CDR3 coding DNA: TGTGCCAGCAGGGGAGCGGGGTCTGGAAACATTCAGTACTTC. Translation gives CASRGAGSGNIQYF. The J gene is TRBJ2-4, the V gene TRBV28, with 7 bases aligning to TRBD2. This CDR3 is 14 amino acids long. The germline CDR1 and CDR2 sequences are MDHEN and SYDVKM. Trimming removed 6 bases from V and 6 bases from J; junction bases left unmatched: 8.